The 27 T cell receptor beta chains reported below all come from one sample, sequenced in a study of blood T cell repertoires in COVID-19. Sequencing was performed with immunoSEQ multiplex PCR; in TCRdb, only in-frame clones are kept and a portion is missing. The sample lists 99,000 or so clones; approximately 80% were seen once. The sequenced sample was peripheral blood. These receptors came from a man in his sixties with acute or convalescent COVID-19.

The CDR3 reads CASSPMGRGLTEAFF. The CDR3 DNA is TGTGCCAGCAGTCCTATGGGCAGGGGGCTTACTGAAGCTTTCTTT. J is TRBJ1-1 and V is TRBV6-5; 8 bases fit TRBD1. CDR1 and CDR2 from the germline V gene are MNHEY and SVGAGI. CDR3 length: 15 residues. Trimming removed 5 bases from V and 5 bases from J; junction bases left unmatched: 10.

V gene TRBV27 combines with J gene TRBJ1-5; D is possibly TRBD1 (6 bases). This CDR3 comprises 16 residues. The V gene's germline CDR1 is MNHEY and CDR2 SMNVEV (reference sequence). V was clipped by 6 bases and J by 3 bases, with 18 bases between them. This CDR3 reads CASREATGRDNQPQHF. The CDR3 DNA reads TGTGCCAGCAGAGAGGCGACAGGCAGGGACAATCAGCCCCAGCATTTT.

V gene TRBV18 combines with J gene TRBJ2-2; 9 bases are a match to TRBD1. V shed 3 bases, J shed 5 bases, and the junction held 4 bases outside the gene matches. Germline-derived CDR1 and CDR2 are KGHSH and LQKENI. This CDR3 region has 15 residues. The CDR3 coding sequence is TGTGCCAGCTCACCCGGGACAGGGAGTACCGGGGAGCTGTTTTTT. Encoded protein: CASSPGTGSTGELFF. Looking up the rest from reference TRBV18 and TRBJ2-2 gives the full variable domain: NAGVMQNPRHLVRRRGQEARLRCSPMKGHSHVYWYRQLPEEGLKFMVYLQKENIIDESGMPKERFSAEFPKEGPSILRIQQVVRGDSAAYFCASSPGTGSTGELFFGEGSRLTVL.

In this sample, this clone turned up a few times. The chain has TRBV27 and TRBJ2-7; 13 bases are a match to TRBD2. CDR1 and CDR2 (germline): MNHEY, SMNVEV (reference sequence). V shed 2 bases, J shed 4 bases, and the junction held 5 bases outside the gene matches. The CDR3 extends over 16 amino acids. The CDR3 DNA reads TGTGCCAGCAGTTTAAAGACTAGCGGGAGGCCTTACGAGCAGTACTTC. It is translated as CASSLKTSGRPYEQYF.

The V gene is TRBV15, the J gene TRBJ1-4, with D perhaps TRBD1 (6 bases). Per the germline V gene, CDR1 is LNHNV and CDR2 is YYDKDF (reference sequence). Trimming left V 5 bases short and J 2 bases short, with 12 bases between. This CDR3 is 15 amino acids long. The CDR3 loop is CATSEGGATNEKLFF. The DNA for the CDR3 is TGTGCCACCAGCGAGGGGGGGGCCACTAATGAAAAACTGTTTTTT.

The count of this clone is one. The chain links TRBV27 to TRBJ2-4, with D possibly being TRBD1 (6 bases). This CDR3 region has 16 residues. Germline CDR1 and CDR2: MNHEY and SMNVEV (reference sequence). V shed 4 bases and J shed 7 bases, with 20 bases lying between them. CDR3 sequence: CASSSQTGTPTNIQYF. The CDR3 coding sequence is TGTGCCAGCAGTTCCCAAACCGGGACACCGACCAACATTCAGTACTTC.

The chain joins TRBV15 to TRBJ2-7; TRBD2 aligns across 7 bases. The CDR3 totals 16 residues. Trimming cost V 3 bases and J 5 bases; bases outside gene matches: 13. Germline V gene sequence: CDR1 LNHNV, CDR2 YYDKDF (reference sequence). The CDR3 sequence: CATSRGGERGSHEQYF. DNA of the CDR3: TGTGCCACCAGCAGGGGTGGGGAGCGGGGTTCCCACGAGCAGTACTTC.

The gene calls are TRBV13 and TRBJ2-7, with a tentative D call TRBD2 (5 bases). Trimming shortened V by 0 bases and J by 0 bases, and 9 bases separated the two germline ends. Germline values: CDR1 PRHDT, CDR2 FYEKMQ (reference sequence). The CDR3 runs 15 residues. Here the CDR3 DNA reads TGTGCCAGCAGCTTAGGAACAGACTACTCCTACGAGCAGTACTTC. This translates into CASSLGTDYSYEQYF.

The genes are TRBV11-2 and TRBJ2-1; the D gene is possibly TRBD2 (6 bases). Looked up from germline, CDR1 is SGHAT and CDR2 is FQNNGV. CDR3 length: 11 residues. Trimming removed 4 bases from V and 15 bases from J, with 13 bases in between. In nucleotides, the CDR3 is TGTGCCAGCAGCTCGGGACTCGTTCGGTTCTTC. Encoded protein: CASSSGLVRFF.

The chain employs TRBV19 and TRBJ2-7; 8 bases agree with TRBD1. Germline CDR1 is LNHDA and CDR2 is SQIVND (reference sequence). After removal of 6 bases from V and 3 bases from J, the junction contained 10 bases not matched to a gene. The CDR3 spans 15 residues. CDR3: CASRPTGTGNYEQYF. The DNA for the CDR3 is TGTGCCAGTAGACCAACCGGGACAGGTAACTACGAGCAGTACTTC.

The chain combines TRBV27 with TRBJ2-5, with 13 bases matching TRBD2. Losses at the gene ends were 8 bases for V and 1 base for J; bases not matched to a gene: 1. Germline CDR1 and CDR2: MNHEY and SMNVEV (reference sequence). The CDR3 loop spans 14 amino acids. CDR3 sequence reads: CASGLAGAQETQYF. CDR3 nucleotides: TGTGCCAGCGGACTAGCGGGAGCCCAAGAGACCCAGTACTTC.

The chain carries TRBV6-1 and TRBJ1-2; 7 bases are shared with TRBD1. This CDR3 contains 16 residues. V lost 2 bases to trimming and J lost 4 bases; unmatched junction nucleotides: 10. CDR1 MNHNS and CDR2 SASEGT come from the germline V gene. The CDR3 DNA is TGTGCCAGCAGTGAACCGGGACAGCGCAATGTCTATGGCTACACCTTC. It specifies CASSEPGQRNVYGYTF.

This chain joins TRBV5-6 and TRBJ2-7; D ambiguous. Germline loops: CDR1 SGHDT, CDR2 YYEEEE. With 2 bases removed from V and 3 bases from J, the gap between germline ends came to 9 bases. The CDR3 loop spans 13 amino acids. The CDR3 is CASSFDPSYEQYF. The CDR3 DNA sequence: TGTGCCAGCAGCTTTGATCCTAGCTACGAGCAGTACTTC.

The chain has TRBV7-6 and TRBJ2-5, with D uncertain. Germline V lookup: CDR1 SGHVS, CDR2 FNYEAQ. The V and J ends lost 5 bases and 7 bases respectively, with 20 bases between them. The CDR3 sequence is 15 residues long. CDR3 DNA sequence: TGTGCCAGCAGCCAAACCGACGCTGCATCAGGGACCCAGTACTTC. Its translation is CASSQTDAASGTQYF.

Only one count was recorded for this clone. This chain connects TRBV14 to TRBJ1-5; the D gene is possibly TRBD1 (6 bases). The CDR3 runs to 13 residues. Germline lookup yields CDR1 SGHDN and CDR2 FVKESK. The V and J ends lost 1 base and 7 bases respectively, with 8 bases between them. The CDR3 is CASSQGGQQPQHF. The CDR3 DNA sequence: TGTGCCAGCAGCCAAGGTGGACAGCAGCCCCAGCATTTT.

This clone was detected once. The chain combines TRBV3-1 (or the pseudogene TRBV3-2) with TRBJ1-6; no definite D call. The V end lost 2 bases, the J end lost 3 bases, and 8 bases lay between the germline ends. The CDR3 has 15 amino acids. Germline V gene sequence: CDR1 LGHDT, CDR2 YNNKEL (reference sequence). CDR3 coding DNA: TGTGCCAGCAGCCAAACCCAGAACTATAATTCACCCCTCCACTTT. Translating it yields CASSQTQNYNSPLHF.

V is TRBV7-2 and J is TRBJ2-2; D is ambiguous. The V end was cut by 6 bases, the J end by 0 bases, with 8 bases between. CDR1 is SGHTA and CDR2 is FQGNSA in the germline V gene. The CDR3 spans 14 residues. The CDR3, as DNA: TGTGCCAGCAGTACCAGGTCGAACACCGGGGAGCTGTTTTTT. Protein sequence: CASSTRSNTGELFF.

J is TRBJ1-6 and V is TRBV5-1, with D possibly TRBD1 on 6 matching bases. CDR3 size: 17 residues. CDR1 and CDR2 (germline): SGHRS, YFSETQ. Trimming left V 0 bases short and J 7 bases short, with 17 bases between. This chain's CDR3 is CASSLAVRGASNSPLHF. The CDR3 DNA reads as TGCGCCAGCAGCTTGGCCGTCAGGGGTGCTTCAAATTCACCCCTCCACTTT.

This clone appeared a few times. The V gene is TRBV4-2, the J gene TRBJ1-6; possible D gene TRBD1, 6 bases. V gave up 5 bases and J gave up 7 bases, with 18 bases separating them. The length of the CDR3 is 16 residues. Germline lookup yields CDR1 LGHNA and CDR2 YNFKEQ. CDR3 amino acids: CASSNPTGEPNSPLHF. DNA of the CDR3: TGTGCCAGCAGCAATCCGACAGGCGAGCCAAATTCACCCCTCCACTTT.

In regard to this clone: Additional DNA sequences in this sample encode the identical CDR3. The chain is built from TRBV9 and TRBJ1-4, with D possibly TRBD1 on 5 matching bases. Germline CDR1 reads SGDLS; CDR2 reads YYNGEE. The CDR3 loop spans 14 amino acids. Deletions cut 2 bases from V and 0 bases from J, with 5 bases between. In DNA form, the CDR3 reads TGTGCCAGCAGCGTGACAGCAACTAATGAAAAACTGTTTTTT. Its protein product is CASSVTATNEKLFF.

V and J are TRBV2 and TRBJ2-3; 7 bases fit TRBD2. The CDR3 contains 15 residues. With V trimmed by 6 bases and J by 0 bases, 6 bases remained unmatched. Germline V lookup: CDR1 SNHLY, CDR2 FYNNEI. Here the CDR3 reads CASRRSGTSTDTQYF. CDR3 DNA sequence: TGTGCCAGCAGGCGAAGCGGGACTAGCACAGATACGCAGTATTTT.

The chain employs TRBV11-3 and TRBJ1-2; D unclear. Deletions cut 3 bases from V and 10 bases from J, with 12 bases between. The CDR3 runs to 12 residues. Germline CDR1 SGHNT, CDR2 YENEEA. The CDR3 DNA is TGTGCCAGCAGCTTTAGCGGTTCTTCCTACACCTTC. Encoded protein: CASSFSGSSYTF.

This rearrangement joins TRBV4-1 to TRBJ2-5, with TRBD1 matching 7 bases. V lost 7 bases, J lost 5 bases, and 4 bases stayed unmatched. From germline, CDR1 is MGHRA and CDR2 YSYEKL. The CDR3 spans 12 residues. The CDR3 loop is CASKGGSETQYF. DNA for the CDR3: TGCGCCAGCAAAGGGGGCTCCGAGACCCAGTACTTC.

This chain uses TRBV11-2 with TRBJ2-5, with 7 positions matching TRBD1. The germline gives CDR1 SGHAT, CDR2 FQNNGV. Unmatched junction bases numbered 14, after V lost 5 bases and J lost 5 bases. This CDR3 contains 16 residues. The CDR3 bases are TGTGCCAGCAGCCCTACTTTCGGACAGGCGTGGGAGACCCAGTACTTC. This codes for CASSPTFGQAWETQYF.

The chain uses TRBV20-1 and TRBJ2-1; TRBD2 agrees at 8 bases. The junction had 16 bases not matched to a gene; V was cut back by 3 bases and J by 0 bases. This CDR3 contains 19 residues. CDR1 is DFQATT and CDR2 is SNEGSKA in the germline V gene (reference sequence). The CDR3 nucleotides are TGCAGTGCTAGTGGGTTAGCGGGACCTCATGGGACCTCCTACAATGAGCAGTTCTTC. Protein sequence: CSASGLAGPHGTSYNEQFF.

Concerning this clone itself: The same CDR3 can be traced to other DNA sequences in this sample. The J gene is TRBJ2-5, the V gene TRBV7-9, with D possibly being TRBD2 (6 bases). The CDR3 has 14 residues. V was pared by 0 bases and J by 1 base, with 6 bases between. The germline V gene encodes CDR1 SEHNR and CDR2 FQNEAQ (reference sequence). This CDR3 is CASSLARGQETQYF. The CDR3, as DNA: TGTGCCAGCAGCTTAGCGCGGGGCCAAGAGACCCAGTACTTC.

The chain uses TRBV7-3 and TRBJ2-3; D perhaps matches TRBD1 (6 bases). The V gene lost 2 bases and the J gene lost 4 bases, with 13 bases spanning the gap. The CDR3 covers 15 residues. Germline V lookup: CDR1 SGHTA, CDR2 FQGTGA. The CDR3 region has the DNA TGTGCCAGCAGCTTATCGAGGGGGTGGTCAGATACGCAGTATTTT. This encodes CASSLSRGWSDTQYF.